A single sample is the source of the 20 T cell receptor beta chains below, sequenced in a study of shared clonotypes between healthy human individuals. Sequencing was performed with immunoSEQ multiplex PCR; in TCRdb, only in-frame clones are kept and a portion is missing. The sample lists about 1.1 million clones, 70% to 80% occurring once. The sample comprised memory CD4+ T cells from PBMCs. Subset specified: CD45RA-negative fraction. These receptors were taken from a man between 18 and 29 years old in good health. Some clones in this sample may be carry-over from other donors' samples.

The chain uses TRBV4-1 and TRBJ1-2, with D possibly matching TRBD1 (6 bases). CDR1 and CDR2 from the germline V gene are MGHRA and YSYEKL. V was pared by 1 base and J by 1 base, with 10 bases between. The CDR3 sequence is 15 residues long. CDR3 DNA sequence: TGCGCCAGCAGCCAAGGAGGGGGGGTTAACTATGGCTACACCTTC. It yields the protein CASSQGGGVNYGYTF.

As concerns this clone: A junction boundary mismatches the germline segment, possibly from a read error. V usage is TRBV28 and J usage is TRBJ1-3; possibly TRBD1 for D (5 bases). This CDR3 contains 12 residues. Per germline, CDR1 MDHEN and CDR2 SYDVKM. The CDR3 loop reads CASSPQPGGLNF. The DNA of the CDR3 is TGTGCCAGCAGCCCCCAGCCGGGGGGGTTGAATTTT.

V usage is TRBV4-2 and J usage is TRBJ1-5, with D perhaps TRBD1 (6 bases). CDR1 is LGHNA, CDR2 YNFKEQ, per germline. The CDR3 runs to 15 residues. V shed 4 bases and J shed 1 base, with 11 bases lying between them. CDR3 sequence reads: CASSRHRDSNQPQHF. The DNA of the CDR3 is TGTGCCAGCAGCCGACACAGGGACAGCAATCAGCCCCAGCATTTT.

The rearrangement joins TRBV29-1 to TRBJ2-2; 7 bases agree with TRBD2. CDR3 length: 14 amino acids. V shed 7 bases, J shed 0 bases, and the junction held 5 bases outside the gene matches. Germline loops: CDR1 SQVTM, CDR2 ANQGSEA. Written as DNA, the CDR3 is TGCAGCGCTCTAGCGGCGACGAACACCGGGGAGCTGTTTTTT. Its translation is CSALAATNTGELFF.

The J gene is TRBJ1-2, the V gene TRBV10-3; the match to TRBD1 covers 9 bases. Germline V gene sequence: CDR1 ENHRY, CDR2 SYGVKD. Trimming took 4 bases from V and 4 from J; bases not matched to a gene: 22. This CDR3 has 20 amino acids. The CDR3 DNA sequence: TGTGCCATCAGTGGGGACAGGGTCCAGTCCCCTTTTGGCCCAATCTATGGCTACACCTTC. It encodes CAISGDRVQSPFGPIYGYTF.

This clone was seen more than once but under ten times. The chain combines TRBV5-6 with TRBJ2-7, with D unclear. Trimming took 4 bases from V and 0 from J, leaving 20 bases between them. CDR3 length equals 17 residues. The germline V gene has CDR1 SGHDT and CDR2 YYEEEE. Here the CDR3 reads CASSPLLTRQTSYEQYF. The DNA for the CDR3 is TGTGCCAGCAGCCCACTCCTGACAAGGCAGACCTCCTACGAGCAGTACTTC.

The CDR3 loop reads CASSLLPGAAGYGYTF. The CDR3 DNA reads as TGTGCCAGCAGCTTACTACCCGGGGCTGCAGGCTATGGCTACACCTTC. J is TRBJ1-2 and V is TRBV7-3; possibly TRBD1 for D (5 bases). This CDR3 has 16 residues. Trimming left V 2 bases short and J 4 bases short, with 17 bases between. Germline CDR1 reads SGHTA; CDR2 reads FQGTGA.

This clone was observed a handful of times. The V and J genes are TRBV28 and TRBJ1-1, with D unresolved. This CDR3 has 13 amino acids. Germline lookup yields CDR1 MDHEN and CDR2 SYDVKM. Between the trimmed V and J ends, which lost 8 bases and 4 bases, there was a span of 14 bases. CDR3 residues: CASLGSRSTEAFF. The CDR3 DNA reads TGTGCCAGCCTAGGATCAAGGAGCACTGAAGCTTTCTTT.

This clone was counted between two and nine times. The chain uses TRBV19 and TRBJ2-2, with D perhaps TRBD1 (5 bases). V was trimmed by 9 bases and J by 0 bases, leaving 11 bases between them. The CDR3 is 14 residues long. Germline loops: CDR1 LNHDA, CDR2 SQIVND (reference sequence). CDR3 amino acids: CASLLQANTGELFF. In nucleotides, the CDR3 is TGTGCCAGCCTACTACAGGCGAACACCGGGGAGCTGTTTTTT.

In its sample, this clone was seen a few times. J is TRBJ2-3 and V is TRBV7-3; D uncertain. Germline CDR1 is SGHTA and CDR2 is FQGTGA. V was clipped by 3 bases and J by 1 base, with 8 bases between them. This CDR3 region has 14 residues. This chain's CDR3 is CASSFLSGTDTQYF. CDR3 DNA sequence: TGTGCCAGCAGCTTCTTGAGCGGCACAGATACGCAGTATTTT.

The table lists this clone with a few counts. Other DNA sequences in the sample encode the same CDR3. The chain employs TRBV20-1 and TRBJ2-5; D remains unclear. Trimming took off 5 bases at V and 2 bases at J, with 3 bases between the two ends. This CDR3 is 10 amino acids long. Germline V gene data show CDR1 as DFQATT and CDR2 as SNEGSKA (reference sequence). CDR3 sequence: CSAGQETQYF. Here the CDR3 DNA reads TGCAGTGCTGGTCAAGAGACCCAGTACTTC.

V and J are TRBV2 and TRBJ1-2, with a tentative D call TRBD1 (6 bases). Trimming cost V 6 bases and J 4 bases, with 12 bases left between them. From germline, CDR1 is SNHLY and CDR2 FYNNEI. The CDR3 is 13 residues long. CDR3 nucleotide sequence: TGTGCCAGCAGCAGGGCAGGGGCCTATGGCTACACCTTC. Protein product: CASSRAGAYGYTF.

The chain couples TRBV7-9 to TRBJ2-7; D is ambiguous. V was shortened by 4 bases and J by 2 bases, with 6 bases between the two germline ends. The CDR3 covers 12 residues. Germline V lookup: CDR1 SEHNR, CDR2 FQNEAQ (reference sequence). The DNA of the CDR3 is TGTGCCAGCAGCTCTACCACCTACGAGCAGTACTTC. It specifies CASSSTTYEQYF.

The V and J genes are TRBV9 and TRBJ2-7; 7 nucleotides agree with TRBD1. V was clipped by 3 bases and J by 11 bases; unmatched bases: 11. The CDR3 has 13 residues. Germline assignment: CDR1 SGDLS and CDR2 YYNGEE. The CDR3 nucleotides read TGTGCCAGCAGCGCGAGAATGACAGGGCCGAAGTACTTC. It is translated as CASSARMTGPKYF.

The chain employs TRBV29-1 and TRBJ2-5, with 10 bases lining up with TRBD2. The CDR3 consists of 12 residues. Germline CDR1 is SQVTM and CDR2 is ANQGSEA. V was clipped by 7 bases and J by 5 bases; unmatched bases: 4. CDR3 bases: TGCAGCGCCCTAGCGGGAGATGAGACCCAGTACTTC. This encodes CSALAGDETQYF.

This chain uses TRBV28 with TRBJ2-3; maybe TRBD1 (6 bases). V gave up 3 bases and J gave up 4 bases, with 20 bases separating them. CDR3 size: 17 residues. Germline loops: CDR1 MDHEN, CDR2 SYDVKM. The chain's CDR3 is CASSLGLQVPGADTQYF. DNA for the CDR3: TGTGCCAGCAGTTTGGGGTTACAGGTCCCAGGGGCAGATACGCAGTATTTT.

The gene calls are TRBV7-3 and TRBJ2-3; D gene uncertain. The CDR3 spans 13 residues. Trimming cost V 2 bases and J 13 bases, with 16 bases left between them. From germline, CDR1 is SGHTA and CDR2 FQGTGA. In nucleotides, the CDR3 is TGTGCCAGCAGCTTAGAGGCAGACACCAGGAAGTATTTT. Its translation is CASSLEADTRKYF.

The V and J genes are TRBV5-4 and TRBJ1-1; D may be TRBD1 (6 bases). This CDR3 has 15 amino acids. V shed 3 bases and J shed 1 base, with 13 bases lying between them. The germline CDR1 and CDR2 sequences are SGHNT and YYREEE (reference sequence). CDR3 sequence (DNA): TGTGCCAGCAGCTCAACAGGGAACCGGAACACTGAAGCTTTCTTT. Its translation is CASSSTGNRNTEAFF.

This clone turned up a few times. This chain uses TRBV5-1 with TRBJ2-3, with 11 positions matching TRBD2. CDR1 SGHRS and CDR2 YFSETQ come from the germline V gene. This CDR3 has 18 residues. V lost 4 bases, J lost 3 bases, and 13 bases stayed unmatched. The CDR3 DNA reads TGCGCCAGCAGCCTGGGGGGCACTAGCGGGAGTGGAACAGATACGCAGTATTTT. Amino acids: CASSLGGTSGSGTDTQYF.

V usage is TRBV5-4 and J usage is TRBJ1-5; 10 bases agree with TRBD1. V gave up 4 bases and J gave up 6 bases; unmatched junction bases: 7. The CDR3 sequence is 15 residues long. Per germline, CDR1 SGHNT and CDR2 YYREEE (reference sequence). The CDR3, as DNA: TGTGCCAGCAGCCTCGACAGGGGGCGAGGTCAGCCCCAGCATTTT. Its translation: CASSLDRGRGQPQHF.